What follows are 21 T cell receptor beta chains derived from one specimen sequenced in a study of identical twins. One entry per CDR3 protein, called by TCRdb with MiXCR from the 5' RACE reads. The data hold roughly 290,000 distinct CDR3 sequences, with about 8.9% observed a single time. These data also featured in a second study, about yellow fever vaccine responses in identical twins.

Sequencing used memory (CD45RO+) T cells sorted from blood. The receptors derive from a woman younger than 30 in good health.

About this clonotype itself: It is unclear where the CDR3 begins or ends on the DNA, so no DNA is shown, and the CDR3 is as TCRdb lists it. The genes are TRBV21-1 and TRBJ2-3; the table's D gene call, TRBD1, was not cross checked with the DNA. TRBV21-1 is flagged as a pseudogene. The CDR3 spans 20 residues, counting both ends. CDR3 residues: CASSKYFGQGALVSTDTQYF.

As for this clonotype: At one end, the junction sequence differs from germline, possibly due to a read error. The chain employs TRBV3-1 and TRBJ2-1; 9 bases map to TRBD2. CDR3 length: 17 residues. CDR1 and CDR2 from the germline V gene are LGHDT and YNNKEL (reference sequence). CDR3 in amino acids: CASCQYAGGVFYNEQFF. CDR3 sequence (DNA): TGTGCCAGCTGCCAATATGCGGGGGGGGTATTCTACAATGAGCAGTTCTTC.

This clonotype was observed at least ten times. This chain uses TRBV5-1 with TRBJ2-2; D call uncertain. The germline CDR1 and CDR2 sequences are SGHRS and YFSETQ. This CDR3 contains 13 residues. Deletions cut 4 bases from V and 5 bases from J, with 9 bases between. The CDR3 protein is CASSPDGTGELFF. The DNA for the CDR3 is TGCGCCAGCAGCCCGGACGGGACCGGGGAGCTGTTTTTT.

This clonotype occurred a few times. J is TRBJ2-7 and V is TRBV27; the D is unclear. Per the germline V gene, CDR1 is MNHEY and CDR2 is SMNVEV (reference sequence). The CDR3 is 14 amino acids. Trimming left V 5 bases short and J 4 bases short, with 15 bases between. DNA for the CDR3: TGTGCCAGCAGTCCCCTCTCGCCCTTATACGAGCAGTACTTC. Amino acids: CASSPLSPLYEQYF.

The table lists this clonotype with a few counts. The chain joins TRBV6-5 to TRBJ1-3; D perhaps matches TRBD1 (5 bases). V dropped 4 bases and J dropped 8 bases, with 15 bases sitting between them. Germline V CDR1 and CDR2: MNHEY, SVGAGI. The CDR3 totals 14 residues. CDR3 residues: CASSFSGRGHTIYF. The DNA for the CDR3 is TGTGCCAGCAGTTTCTCAGGGCGAGGTCACACCATATATTTT.

This clonotype has only a few counts. The rearrangement uses TRBV6-5 and TRBJ1-2, with D hard to call. Trimming pared 6 bases from V and 4 bases from J, leaving 9 bases between. Germline V gene lookup returns CDR1 MNHEY and CDR2 SVGAGI. CDR3 length equals 12 residues. The DNA of the CDR3 is TGTGCCAGCAGCAACACCGCCTATGGCTACACCTTC. Protein product: CASSNTAYGYTF.

This rearrangement joins TRBV4-1 to TRBJ2-4, with D possibly being TRBD1 (6 bases). V was pared by 4 bases and J by 0 bases, with 13 bases between. CDR1 and CDR2 from the germline V gene are MGHRA and YSYEKL. This CDR3 contains 16 residues. The CDR3 DNA sequence: TGCGCCAGCAGCCCCAGGGACATCTTAGCCAAAAACATTCAGTACTTC. It specifies CASSPRDILAKNIQYF.

This clonotype was observed many times. This chain links TRBV4-1 with TRBJ2-1; TRBD2 matches at 7 bases. The CDR3 extends over 18 amino acids. CDR1 and CDR2 (germline): MGHRA, YSYEKL. V lost 0 bases, J lost 0 bases, and 8 bases stayed unmatched. CDR3 in amino acids: CASSQDWNGGSSYNEQFF. The CDR3 region has the DNA TGCGCCAGCAGCCAAGATTGGAACGGGGGGAGCTCCTACAATGAGCAGTTCTTC.

This clonotype was recorded many times. The V gene is TRBV3-1, the J gene TRBJ1-2; D unresolved. The germline gives CDR1 LGHDT, CDR2 YNNKEL (reference sequence). The V end lost 3 bases, the J end lost 8 bases, and 10 bases lay between the germline ends. The CDR3 covers 12 residues. CDR3 amino acids: CASSQEQEGYTF. The DNA for the CDR3 is TGTGCCAGCAGCCAGGAGCAAGAGGGCTACACCTTC. Full variable domain (outside the CDR3, taken from reference TRBV3-1 and TRBJ1-2): DTAVSQTPKYLVTQMGNDKSIKCEQNLGHDTMYWYKQDSKKFLKIMFSYNNKELIINETVPNRFSPKSPDKAHLNLHINSLELGDSAVYFCASSQEQEGYTFGSGTRLTVV.

This chain uses TRBV12-3 or TRBV12-4 with TRBJ2-7; possibly TRBD2 for D (5 bases). This CDR3 is built from 14 residues. V was cut by 2 bases and J by 5 bases, with 13 bases left in between. The CDR3 bases are TGTGCCAGCAGTTTAAGAGAGGGAACCCACGAGCAGTACTTC. Residues: CASSLREGTHEQYF.

The chain links TRBV7-2 to TRBJ2-1; 9 positions match TRBD2. Trimming cost V 1 base and J 11 bases; bases outside gene matches: 9. The CDR3 is 15 amino acids. In germline, CDR1 is SGHTA, CDR2 FQGNSA. In DNA form, the CDR3 reads TGTGCCAGCAGCTTAGGTTGGACTAGCGAGAAAAAGCAGTTCTTC. Residues: CASSLGWTSEKKQFF.

A remark on this clonotype: One end of the junction varies from germline; a read error may be responsible. The chain uses TRBV20-1 and TRBJ1-1, with no clear D. CDR1 is DFQATT and CDR2 is SNEGSKA in the germline V gene (reference sequence). The length of the CDR3 is 16 residues. The CDR3 DNA reads TGCAGGGCTAGAGATGGCGGGGTGAAGGTAAACACTGAAGCTTTCTTT. Translating it yields CRARDGGVKVNTEAFF.

This clonotype showed up just a few times. DNA for the CDR3: TGTGCCAGCAGTTTTAATGGGGAAAAACTGTTTTTT. Translation gives CASSFNGEKLFF. The chain couples TRBV28 to TRBJ1-4; D remains ambiguous. Germline-derived CDR1 and CDR2 are MDHEN and SYDVKM. This CDR3 contains 12 residues. With 3 bases removed from V and 8 bases from J, the gap between germline ends came to 7 bases.

This clonotype was seen many times. V and J are TRBV5-1 and TRBJ2-3; 8 bases agree with TRBD2. The trim removed 2 bases at V and 1 base at J, leaving 12 bases unmatched. This CDR3 is built from 18 residues. Germline loops: CDR1 SGHRS, CDR2 YFSETQ. In DNA, the CDR3 is TGCGCCAGCAGCTTAGGTCGTCCCAGCGGGGGCCGCACAGATACGCAGTATTTT. This gives the protein CASSLGRPSGGRTDTQYF.

CDR3 in DNA: TGTGCCAGCTCACGGTCAAGGGACACCGGGGAGCTGTTTTTT. Protein: CASSRSRDTGELFF. The gene calls are TRBV18 and TRBJ2-2, with no clear D. Trimming cost V 4 bases and J 3 bases, with 9 bases left between them. This CDR3 has 14 residues. Germline CDR1 is KGHSH and CDR2 is LQKENI.

This clonotype came up many times. This rearrangement joins TRBV24-1 to TRBJ2-2, with D maybe TRBD1 (5 bases). Trimming pared 2 bases from V and 2 bases from J, leaving 11 bases between. This CDR3 is 16 amino acids long. Germline loops: CDR1 KGHDR, CDR2 SFDVKD. The CDR3: CATSDSGPHNTGELFF. In nucleotides, the CDR3 is TGTGCCACCAGTGATTCAGGGCCTCACAACACCGGGGAGCTGTTTTTT.

In this sample, this clonotype turned up many times. J is TRBJ2-1 and V is TRBV28, with D possibly matching TRBD1 (6 bases). Germline V gene sequence: CDR1 MDHEN, CDR2 SYDVKM. The CDR3 has 12 residues. The CDR3 nucleotides read TGTGCTTTGAGGGGGATAGGCAATGAGCAGTTCTTC. This encodes CALRGIGNEQFF.

At least ten counts were recorded for this clonotype. The chain combines TRBV5-1 with TRBJ1-2, with 9 bases matching TRBD1. This CDR3 is built from 16 residues. Germline V lookup: CDR1 SGHRS, CDR2 YFSETQ. V lost 0 bases, J lost 5 bases, and 8 bases stayed unmatched. CDR3 coding DNA: TGCGCCAGCAGCTTGGAGGGACAGGGACTAGGTTATGGCTACACCTTC. This encodes CASSLEGQGLGYGYTF.

This clonotype was counted many times. The chain combines TRBV20-1 with TRBJ1-1; 7 positions agree with TRBD1. After removal of 4 bases from V and 6 bases from J, the junction contained 8 bases not matched to a gene. Germline CDR1 is DFQATT and CDR2 is SNEGSKA (reference sequence). There are 13 residues in the CDR3. CDR3 protein: CSAKTTGLSEAFF. The CDR3 region has the DNA TGCAGTGCTAAGACGACAGGGTTGTCTGAAGCTTTCTTT.

This clonotype was observed at least ten times. The chain uses TRBV2 and TRBJ2-5, with D maybe TRBD2 (6 bases). V lost 4 bases and J lost 2, with 14 bases in between. This CDR3 contains 15 residues. Per the germline V gene, CDR1 is SNHLY and CDR2 is FYNNEI. The CDR3 reads CASSVSGLLQETQYF. The DNA for the CDR3 is TGTGCCAGCAGTGTTAGCGGACTTCTACAAGAGACCCAGTACTTC.

This clonotype occurred a few times. The chain links TRBV28 to TRBJ2-2; D is perhaps TRBD1 or TRBD2 (5 bases each). CDR3 length: 15 residues. Germline-derived CDR1 and CDR2 are MDHEN and SYDVKM. Trimming took off 7 bases at V and 4 bases at J, with 16 bases between the two ends. The CDR3 spells CASTTIAGSTGELFF. The CDR3 DNA sequence: TGTGCCAGCACTACAATTGCAGGGAGCACCGGGGAGCTGTTTTTT.